This T cell receptor beta chain was retrieved from a study of CD4 T cell repertoires in COVID-19. General study results and limits: SARS-CoV and/or HKU1 spike cultures shared between about 6.5 and 25% of SARS-CoV-2 clonotypes.

The table came from immunoSEQ multiplex PCR; TCRdb's copy has only in-frame clones and leaves some out. The top ten hold roughly 0.65% of the sample, which has fewer than 25,000 clones, about 94% seen once. This clone occurred once. Antigen specificity is unknown. The memory T cells were sequenced right after ex vivo isolation, without culture. Germline V gene sequence: CDR1 SGHAT, CDR2 FQNNGV. The CDR3 is 13 amino acids. The V and J ends lost 4 bases and 5 bases, in that order; junction bases with no gene match: 4. The TCR was taken from a human donor who had COVID-19. The sample consisted of circulating follicular helper CD4+ T cells (cTfh) from blood, taken before the COVID-19 pandemic. This chain joins TRBV11-2 and TRBJ2-7, with 8 bases fitting TRBD1. DNA for the CDR3: TGTGCCAGCAGCTGGGACAGGTCGAACGAGCAGTACTTC. It translates to CASSWDRSNEQYF.